This TCR beta chain was identified in a study of blood T cell repertoires in COVID-19. The table came from immunoSEQ multiplex PCR; TCRdb's copy has only in-frame clones and leaves some out. The sample holds about 340,000 clones, 75% to 90% seen once. This clone was picked up a small number of times. The CDR3 contains 13 residues. Trimming pared 4 bases from V and 15 bases from J, leaving 19 bases between. Germline values: CDR1 MNHEY, CDR2 SMNVEV (reference sequence). The rearrangement joins TRBV27 to TRBJ1-5; D unclear. The receptor comes from a woman aged 55-70 years with COVID-19, enrolled during active disease. Sequencing used peripheral blood. CDR3: CASSSPPPSMRHF. Here the CDR3 DNA reads TGTGCCAGCAGTTCGCCCCCTCCATCCATGAGGCATTTT.